Listed here are 15 T cell receptor beta chains from one sample, sequenced in a study of blood T cell repertoires in COVID-19. Repertoires were generated with immunoSEQ multiplex PCR, while TCRdb's copy carries only in-frame clones and drops some. The top ten hold more than 0.95% of the sample, which has 350,000 to 400,000 clones, more than 70% seen once. Source material: PBMCs or T cells enriched from blood (not recorded which). The receptors derive from a young woman who had recovered from COVID-19.

The chain combines TRBV5-1 with TRBJ1-6; the D gene is possibly TRBD1 (6 bases). Germline assignment: CDR1 SGHRS and CDR2 YFSETQ. The ends were cut back, 2 bases at V and 11 bases at J, with 17 bases in the middle. The CDR3 has 15 amino acids. The CDR3 reads CASSFGTPLRPPLHF. For the CDR3, the DNA is TGCGCCAGCAGCTTCGGGACACCCCTAAGGCCACCCCTCCACTTT.

For the CDR3, the DNA is TGTGCCAGTAGTATATGGACAGGAGACTCTGGGGCCAACGTCCTGACTTTC. As protein: CASSIWTGDSGANVLTF. The chain links TRBV19 to TRBJ2-6, with 7 bases that match TRBD1. This CDR3 has 17 amino acids. The V segment lost 2 bases and the J segment 0 bases; nucleotides outside the gene matches: 4. The V gene's germline CDR1 is LNHDA and CDR2 SQIVND (reference sequence).

In this sample, this clone turned up once. The sample holds other DNA sequences that translate to the same CDR3. The chain couples TRBV7-9 to TRBJ1-1; 7 bases are shared with TRBD1. Germline V lookup: CDR1 SEHNR, CDR2 FQNEAQ (reference sequence). The CDR3 covers 13 residues. V was clipped by 5 bases and J by 4 bases; unmatched bases: 4. CDR3 amino acids: CASSPPGGTEAFF. The CDR3 DNA sequence: TGTGCCAGCAGCCCGCCAGGGGGCACTGAAGCTTTCTTT.

V and J are TRBV5-1 and TRBJ1-5, with 8 bases fitting TRBD1. The germline V gene encodes CDR1 SGHRS and CDR2 YFSETQ. Trimming removed 3 bases from V and 9 bases from J; junction bases left unmatched: 11. CDR3 length equals 15 residues. The CDR3 DNA is TGCGCCAGCAGCTCGACCACAGGGGGGTTGTCGCCCCAGCATTTT. Translating it yields CASSSTTGGLSPQHF.

The chain joins TRBV4-1 to TRBJ2-1, with 9 bases matching TRBD1. With 4 bases clipped from V and 0 bases from J, the junction kept 13 bases outside the gene matches. This CDR3 has 19 amino acids. CDR1 is MGHRA, CDR2 YSYEKL, per germline. CDR3 loop: CASSRQTTGGLSSYNEQFF. CDR3 nucleotide sequence: TGCGCCAGCAGCCGCCAGACGACAGGGGGATTAAGCTCCTACAATGAGCAGTTCTTC.

The J gene is TRBJ2-7, the V gene TRBV29-1, with D hard to call. CDR3 length equals 12 residues. Trimming removed 6 bases from V and 2 bases from J, with 11 bases in between. Germline CDR1 reads SQVTM; CDR2 reads ANQGSEA. The CDR3 sequence is CSVWAETYEQYF. Here the CDR3 DNA reads TGCAGCGTCTGGGCAGAGACCTACGAGCAGTACTTC.

The CDR3 region has the DNA TGTGCCAGCAGCTTGGACAGGATGAACTCTGGAAACACCATATATTTT. It codes for CASSLDRMNSGNTIYF. The chain couples TRBV11-2 to TRBJ1-3; 7 nucleotides align to TRBD1. This CDR3 is built from 16 residues. V trimming: 3 bases; J trimming: 0 bases; junction bases outside the gene matches: 5. Germline CDR1 is SGHAT and CDR2 is FQNNGV.

The chain has TRBV20-1 and TRBJ1-2; D might be TRBD1 (5 bases). The CDR3 is made up of 11 amino acids. V shed 3 bases and J shed 9 bases, with 11 bases lying between them. Germline CDR1 is DFQATT and CDR2 is SNEGSKA (reference sequence). The CDR3 bases are TGCAGTGCTAGTTTGGGGCCGCGCTACACCTTC. It yields the protein CSASLGPRYTF.

The chain joins TRBV7-9 to TRBJ1-1; D possibly corresponds to TRBD1 (5 bases). The length of the CDR3 is 12 residues. CDR1 and CDR2 (germline): SEHNR, FQNEAQ (reference sequence). The ends were cut back, 6 bases at V and 5 bases at J, with 10 bases in the middle. CDR3 sequence (DNA): TGTGCCAGCAGAAATCAGGGTACTGAAGCTTTCTTT. It is translated as CASRNQGTEAFF.

This clone was seen a few times. The V call is TRBV11-1, the J call TRBJ2-7, with a possible D match to TRBD1 (6 bases). The length of the CDR3 is 15 residues. V gave up 2 bases and J gave up 4 bases, with 15 bases separating them. The V gene's germline CDR1 is SGHAT and CDR2 FQDESV (reference sequence). The CDR3 loop is CASSLYTGMPYEQYF. The CDR3 nucleotides are TGTGCCAGCAGCTTATATACAGGGATGCCGTACGAGCAGTACTTC.

The CDR3 is CASSRDTNYEQYF. The CDR3 nucleotides are TGTGCCAGCAGCAGGGATACCAACTACGAGCAGTACTTC. The V and J genes are TRBV2 and TRBJ2-7, with D possibly matching TRBD1 (5 bases). Germline assignment: CDR1 SNHLY and CDR2 FYNNEI. Trimming shortened V by 6 bases and J by 3 bases, and 12 bases separated the two germline ends. The CDR3 length is 13 residues.

This clone has just one count. The chain uses TRBV5-1 and TRBJ1-4, with D possibly being TRBD1 (5 bases). The germline V gene has CDR1 SGHRS and CDR2 YFSETQ. The CDR3 consists of 16 residues. The V gene lost 4 bases and the J gene lost 6 bases, with 19 bases spanning the gap. The CDR3 DNA reads as TGCGCCAGCAGCGGAGGGGACGACATCTGGGATGAAAAACTGTTTTTT. It translates to CASSGGDDIWDEKLFF.

V and J are TRBV7-9 and TRBJ1-2; TRBD1 might be the D (5 bases). Germline loops: CDR1 SEHNR, CDR2 FQNEAQ (reference sequence). The length of the CDR3 is 15 residues. Trimming cost V 1 base and J 2 bases, with 11 bases left between them. CDR3 DNA sequence: TGTGCCAGCAGCTTAGGCCAGGGCAGGAACTATGGCTACACCTTC. Its translation is CASSLGQGRNYGYTF.

The rearrangement links TRBV6-5 to TRBJ1-2; a possible D gene is TRBD1 (6 bases). The CDR3 loop spans 13 amino acids. Trimming shortened V by 6 bases and J by 3 bases, and 11 bases separated the two germline ends. CDR1 is MNHEY and CDR2 is SVGAGI in the germline V gene. CDR3 DNA: TGTGCCAGCAGAACAGGGTTGTACTATGGCTACACCTTC. Its protein is CASRTGLYYGYTF.

The gene calls are TRBV27 and TRBJ2-7; D gene uncertain. The CDR3 totals 16 residues. Germline V gives CDR1 MNHEY, CDR2 SMNVEV (reference sequence). Trimming cost V 7 bases and J 0 bases, with 19 bases left between them. The CDR3 sequence is CASNQYWSQNSYEQYF. In DNA, the CDR3 is TGTGCCAGCAATCAATATTGGTCGCAGAACTCCTACGAGCAGTACTTC.